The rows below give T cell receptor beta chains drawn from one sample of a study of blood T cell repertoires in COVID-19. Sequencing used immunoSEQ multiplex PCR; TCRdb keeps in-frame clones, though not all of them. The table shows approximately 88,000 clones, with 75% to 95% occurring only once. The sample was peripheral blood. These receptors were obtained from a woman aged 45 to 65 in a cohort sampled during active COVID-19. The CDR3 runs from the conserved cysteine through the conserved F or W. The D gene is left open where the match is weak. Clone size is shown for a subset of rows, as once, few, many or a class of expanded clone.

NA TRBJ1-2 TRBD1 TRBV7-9 TGTGCCAGCAGCTTAGGCGGGACTCAGGGGGCTCGAGGCTACACCTTC CASSLGGTQGARGYTF
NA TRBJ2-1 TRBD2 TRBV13 TGTGCCAGTCTGGGGACTAGTCAATACAATGAGCAGTTCTTC CASLGTSQYNEQFF
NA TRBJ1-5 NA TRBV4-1 TGCGCCAGCAGCCAAAAGAGGGTTGATCAGCCCCAGCATTTT CASSQKRVDQPQHF
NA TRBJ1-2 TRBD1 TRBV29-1 TGCAGCGTTGTTTTGTTGGACAGGGACTATGGCTACACCTTC CSVVLLDRDYGYTF
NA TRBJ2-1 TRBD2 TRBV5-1 TGCGCCAGCAGCTTGGGGACCTTAGCGGGAGCCTGGGTTGATGAGCAGTTCTTC CASSLGTLAGAWVDEQFF
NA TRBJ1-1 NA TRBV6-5 TGTGCCAGCAGCCCGCCCGGGGGGCCCTCAGCGGTAGCTTTCTTT CASSPPGGPSAVAFF
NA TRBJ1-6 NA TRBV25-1 TGTGCCAGCAGTGATAGCCAATTATATAATTCACCCCTCCACTTT CASSDSQLYNSPLHF
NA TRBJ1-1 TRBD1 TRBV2 TGTGCCAGCAGTGAGACAGGGAACATGAACACTGAAGCTTTCTTT CASSETGNMNTEAFF
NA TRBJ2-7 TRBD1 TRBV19 TGTGCCAGTAGTCCCGGGACAGGGGGAACCTACGAGCAGTACTTC CASSPGTGGTYEQYF
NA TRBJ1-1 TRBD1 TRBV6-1 TGTGCCAGCAGTGAAACAGGGGGGAAAGAAGCTTTCTTT CASSETGGKEAFF
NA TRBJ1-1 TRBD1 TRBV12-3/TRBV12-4 TGTGCCAGCAGTCGCCCGACAGGGAAGGAAGCTTTCTTT CASSRPTGKEAFF
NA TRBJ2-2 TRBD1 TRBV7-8 TGTGCCAGCAGCAGGGAGAGGACAGGGAACACCGGGGAGCTGTTTTTT CASSRERTGNTGELFF
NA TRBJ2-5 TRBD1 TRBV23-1 TGCGCCAGCCCTAGGGACAGGGAAGAGACCCAGTACTTC CASPRDREETQYF
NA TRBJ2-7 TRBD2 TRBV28 TGTGCCAGCAGTTACCCGATCTATAGGACTAGCGGGAGTTCCCTCTACGAGCAGTACTTC CASSYPIYRTSGSSLYEQYF
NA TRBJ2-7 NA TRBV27 TGTGCCAGCAGTTTTAGGCAGGGAGGAAAACGGGGCAACGAGCAGTACTTC CASSFRQGGKRGNEQYF
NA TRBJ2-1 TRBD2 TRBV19 TGTGCCAGTAGTATACTCGGGCTAGCGGGGGGCAATGAGCAGTTCTTC CASSILGLAGGNEQFF
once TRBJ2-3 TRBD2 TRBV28 TGTGCCAGCAGGGCTCAACTAGCGGGAGGTGATACGCAGTATTTT CASRAQLAGGDTQYF
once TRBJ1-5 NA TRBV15 TGTGCCACCAGCAGAGATCCCCCCGGGACAACTAGCAATCAGCCCCAGCATTTT CATSRDPPGTTSNQPQHF
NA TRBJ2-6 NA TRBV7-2 TGTGCCAGCAGCTTAAATTGGGGACTGATCTCTGGGGCCAACGTCCTGACTTTC CASSLNWGLISGANVLTF
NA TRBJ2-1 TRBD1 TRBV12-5 TGTGCTAGTGGTTTGGTCTACGCCCAGTCCGGGACAGGGGTCAATGAGCAGTTCTTC CASGLVYAQSGTGVNEQFF
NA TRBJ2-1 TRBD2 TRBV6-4 TGTGCCAGCAGTGACGTCGGGGGGGCTGGGAATGAGCAGTTCTTC CASSDVGGAGNEQFF
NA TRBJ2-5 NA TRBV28 TGTGCCAGCAGTGCGGGCGGGGAGGAGACCCAGTACTTC CASSAGGEETQYF
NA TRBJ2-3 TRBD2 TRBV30 TGTGCCTGGAGCTTACTAGCGGGCCCGGGGGATACGCAGTATTTT CAWSLLAGPGDTQYF
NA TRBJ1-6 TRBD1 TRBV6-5 TGTGCCAGCAGTTACAGCACAGGGGCATATAATTCACCCCTCCACTTT CASSYSTGAYNSPLHF
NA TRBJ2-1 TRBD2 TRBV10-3 TGTGCCATCAGTGAGTCGAGAGCGGGGGGGCCCAATGAGCAGTTCTTC CAISESRAGGPNEQFF
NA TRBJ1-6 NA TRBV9 TGTGCCAGCAGCGTAAGGACTGCGGATTCACCCCTCCACTTT CASSVRTADSPLHF
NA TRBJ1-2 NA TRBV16 TGTGCCAGCAGCCAATTTGGAGGGCCAGTTTATGGCTACACCTTC CASSQFGGPVYGYTF
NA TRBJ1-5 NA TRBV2 TGTGCCAGCAACGAACAGGGCAATCAGCCCCAGCATTTT CASNEQGNQPQHF
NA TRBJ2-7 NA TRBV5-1 TGCGCCAGCAGCATATCCTGGTCTAGCGAGGTCCACGAGCAGTACTTC CASSISWSSEVHEQYF
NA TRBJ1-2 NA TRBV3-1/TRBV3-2 TGTGCCAGCAGCCCCCGGGGGGACTATGGCTACACCTTC CASSPRGDYGYTF
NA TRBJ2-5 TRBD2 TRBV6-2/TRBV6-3 TGTGCCAGCAGTTCGGTTGGCGGGAGTGGGTACGAGACCCAGTACTTC CASSSVGGSGYETQYF
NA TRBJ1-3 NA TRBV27 TGTGCCAGCAGCCAACAGAGCACTGGAAACACCATATATTTT CASSQQSTGNTIYF
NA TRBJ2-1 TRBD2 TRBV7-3 TGTGCCAGCAGCTCGCTCGGAGGGGTGACACGGGAGGGCTCCTACAATGAGCAGTTCTTC CASSSLGGVTREGSYNEQFF
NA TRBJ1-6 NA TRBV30 TGTGCCTGGAGCCCGACAGTTATCAATTCACCCCTCCACTTT CAWSPTVINSPLHF
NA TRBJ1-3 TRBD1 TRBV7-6 TGTGCCAGCAGCTTAGGGGCAGGGGGCATCGGCTCTGGAAACACCATATATTTT CASSLGAGGIGSGNTIYF
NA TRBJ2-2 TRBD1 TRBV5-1 TGCGCCAGCAGCGTCCCAGGGGGCACCGGGGAGCTGTTTTTT CASSVPGGTGELFF
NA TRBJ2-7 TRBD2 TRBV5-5 TGTGCCAGCGGCGGGACTAGCGGGAGTAACGAGCAGTACTTC CASGGTSGSNEQYF
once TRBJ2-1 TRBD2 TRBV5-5 TGTGCCAGCAGCTTGGTTTGGACTAGCGCGTACAATGAGCAGTTCTTC CASSLVWTSAYNEQFF
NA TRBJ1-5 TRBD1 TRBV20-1 TGCAGTGCTAGTCGGGACAGAAATCAGCCCCAGCATTTT CSASRDRNQPQHF
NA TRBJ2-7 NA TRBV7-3 TGTGCCAGCAGCCTGGTCAGGAATCTGTACGAGCAGTACTTC CASSLVRNLYEQYF
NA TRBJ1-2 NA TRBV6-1 TGTGCCAGCAGTGACGGCGGGCATAACTATGGCTACACCTTC CASSDGGHNYGYTF
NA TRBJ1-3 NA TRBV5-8 TGTGCCAGCAGCCGAGGACAGACCTCTGGAAACACCATATATTTT CASSRGQTSGNTIYF
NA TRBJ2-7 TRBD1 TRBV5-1 TGCGCCAGCAGCTTTACAGGGGGGTACGAGCAGTACTTC CASSFTGGYEQYF
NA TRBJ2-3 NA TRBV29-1 TGCAGCGGGATAGGGGGACCAGATACGCAGTATTTT CSGIGGPDTQYF
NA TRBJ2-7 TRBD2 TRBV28 TGTGCCAGTCGGGGCGGGGGATCCTACGAGCAGTACTTC CASRGGGSYEQYF
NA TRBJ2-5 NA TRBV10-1 TGCGCCAGCAGTGAGTCGACCGGGGTCGGCCAAGAGACCCAGTACTTC CASSESTGVGQETQYF
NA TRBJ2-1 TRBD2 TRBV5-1 TGCGCCAGCAGCTTGGCCGGGACTAGCCACAATGACGGGCAGTTCTTC CASSLAGTSHNDGQFF
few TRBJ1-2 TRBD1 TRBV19 TGTGCCAGTAGTCAGGGGGCGCTGGATGGCTACACCTTC CASSQGALDGYTF
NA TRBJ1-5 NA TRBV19 TGTGCCAGTAGTATGAGGCTTACCGTCAATCAGCCCCAGCATTTT CASSMRLTVNQPQHF
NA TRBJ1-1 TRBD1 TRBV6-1 TGTGCCAGCAGTGTTTTGTGGACAGGGATGAGGGGTTTAGGCACTGAAGCTTTCTTT CASSVLWTGMRGLGTEAFF
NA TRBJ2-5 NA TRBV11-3 TGTGCCAGCAGCCTCCCCCAGGGGGGACGGACCCAGTACTTC CASSLPQGGRTQYF
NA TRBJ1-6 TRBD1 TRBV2 TGTGCCAGCAAAAAGGGGGCGGAGAGTGTTTCACCCCTCCACTTT CASKKGAESVSPLHF
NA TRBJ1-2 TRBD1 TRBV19 TGTGCCAGTAGTATCCCCTTGACAGGGCTAGACTATGGCTACACCTTC CASSIPLTGLDYGYTF
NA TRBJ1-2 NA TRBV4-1 TGCGCCAGCAGCCACCGACAGCCCTATGGCTACACCTTC CASSHRQPYGYTF
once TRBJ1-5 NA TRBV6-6 TGTGCCACCCAGATAACTTGGGGGCCCAATCAGCCCCAGCATTTT CATQITWGPNQPQHF
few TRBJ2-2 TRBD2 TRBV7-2 TGTGCCAGCAGCCACCCCCGCGGGACTAGCGGGAGCGACACCGGGGAGCTGTTTTTT CASSHPRGTSGSDTGELFF
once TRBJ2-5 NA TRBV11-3 TGTGCCAGCAGCTTATCGACAGGAGAAGAAGAGACCCAGTACTTC CASSLSTGEEETQYF
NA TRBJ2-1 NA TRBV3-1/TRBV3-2 TGTGCCAGCAGCTATCTTGGGAGCGATGAGCAGTTCTTC CASSYLGSDEQFF
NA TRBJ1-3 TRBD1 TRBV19 TGTGCCAGTAGTTCCACGACAGGGTCTGGAAACACCATATATTTT CASSSTTGSGNTIYF
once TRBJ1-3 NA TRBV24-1 TGTGCCACCAGTGATTGGCCCAGCTCTGGAAACACCATATATTTT CATSDWPSSGNTIYF